The 4 T cell receptor beta chains below were found in one sample sequenced in a study of cytomegalovirus exposure and HLA in healthy donors. The PCR contained 60 Vbeta and 13 Jbeta primers. Generated by immunoSEQ multiplex PCR, the TCRdb table keeps only in-frame clones and is missing some. The table records 82,000 or so clones, around 10% of them present only once. The sample consisted of PBMCs. The receptor source for this set is a man aged 55-75 years in good health and CMV-seropositive.

This clone was seen a handful of times. The chain links TRBV6-5 to TRBJ2-7; D possibly corresponds to TRBD1 (6 bases). The germline V gene has CDR1 MNHEY and CDR2 SVGAGI. The CDR3 is 14 amino acids. V shed 4 bases and J shed 2 bases, with 12 bases lying between them. CDR3 residues: CASSSQRQAYEQYF. The CDR3 nucleotides read TGTGCCAGCAGTTCCCAACGACAGGCCTACGAGCAGTACTTC.

This clone has only a few counts. The rearrangement uses TRBV28 and TRBJ1-1; TRBD1 is a possible D gene (5 bases). The germline V gene encodes CDR1 MDHEN and CDR2 SYDVKM. This CDR3 region has 12 residues. Between the trimmed V and J ends, which lost 10 bases and 4 bases, there was a span of 13 bases. CDR3 sequence (DNA): TGTGCCACTCGGGGGTCGGGCACTGAAGCTTTCTTT. As protein: CATRGSGTEAFF. The complete variable domain, with remaining parts taken from reference TRBV28 and TRBJ1-1, reads DVKVTQSSRYLVKRTGEKVFLECVQDMDHENMFWYRQDPGLGLRLIYFSYDVKMKEKGDIPEGYSVSREKKERFSLILESASTNQTSMYLCATRGSGTEAFFGQGTRLTVV.

This clone was observed a few times. The rearrangement links TRBV19 to TRBJ1-2, with a tentative D call TRBD1 (5 bases). The CDR3 is 13 amino acids. Between the trimmed V and J ends, which lost 5 bases and 5 bases, there was a span of 12 bases. From germline, CDR1 is LNHDA and CDR2 SQIVND (reference sequence). CDR3 DNA sequence: TGTGCCAGTAGTGCCCCCGACAGTTATGGCTACACCTTC. It yields the protein CASSAPDSYGYTF.

The chain links TRBV2 to TRBJ2-2; 9 bases map to TRBD2. The CDR3 sequence is 15 residues long. Trimming removed 0 bases from V and 7 bases from J; junction bases left unmatched: 3. The germline V gene has CDR1 SNHLY and CDR2 FYNNEI. CDR3: CASSEAAGGSGELFF. The CDR3 nucleotides read TGTGCCAGCAGTGAAGCCGCGGGGGGGAGCGGGGAGCTGTTTTTT.